This T cell receptor beta chain was identified during a study of cytomegalovirus exposure and HLA in healthy donors. Study results and caveats: According to the study, about 180 TCR beta chains were cytomegalovirus-associated.

In the PCR, 60 Vbeta and 13 Jbeta primers were used. Profiling relied on immunoSEQ multiplex PCR, and the TCRdb table lists in-frame clones only, not all of them. The table has 300,000 or so clones, 84% seen once. With regard to this clone: Its antigen remains unidentified.

J was trimmed by 3 bases and V by 5 bases; bases with no gene match: 7. Germline CDR1 reads SQVTM; CDR2 reads ANQGSEA. The CDR3 contains 14 residues. V usage is TRBV29-1 and J usage is TRBJ2-3; 8 bases are a match to TRBD2. The sequenced sample was PBMCs. This TCR was sampled from a woman aged 40 to 49 in good health and CMV-seropositive. This CDR3 is CSVRREAMTDTQYF. The CDR3 nucleotides read TGCAGCGTTAGGCGGGAGGCCATGACAGATACGCAGTATTTT.